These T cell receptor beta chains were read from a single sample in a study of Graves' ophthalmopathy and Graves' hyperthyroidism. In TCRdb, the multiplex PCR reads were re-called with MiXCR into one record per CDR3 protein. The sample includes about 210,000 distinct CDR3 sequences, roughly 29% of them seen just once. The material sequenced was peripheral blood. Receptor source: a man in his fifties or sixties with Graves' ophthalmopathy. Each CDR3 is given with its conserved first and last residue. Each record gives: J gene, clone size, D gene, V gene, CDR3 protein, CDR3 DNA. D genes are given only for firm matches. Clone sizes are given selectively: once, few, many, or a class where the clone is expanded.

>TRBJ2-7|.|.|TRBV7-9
CASSFLLGEQYF
TGTGCCAGCAGCTTTCTCTTAGGCGAGCAGTACTTC
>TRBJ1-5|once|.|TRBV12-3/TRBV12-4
CASASWGTNQPQHF
TGTGCCAGCGCCTCCTGGGGGACCAATCAGCCCCAGCATTTT
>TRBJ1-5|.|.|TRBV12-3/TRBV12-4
CASSSVKGLMSQPQHF
TGTGCCAGCAGTTCAGTCAAGGGGTTAATGAGTCAGCCCCAGCATTTT
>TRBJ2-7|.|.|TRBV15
CATSRSGFPYEQYF
TGTGCCACCAGCAGGTCCGGGTTCCCCTACGAGCAGTACTTC
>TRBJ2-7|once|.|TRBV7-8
CASTKGLSYEHYF
TGTGCCAGCACCAAAGGCCTCTCCTACGAGCATTACTTC
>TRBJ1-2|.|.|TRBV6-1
CASSEAGGRDGYTF
TGTGCCAGCAGTGAAGCGGGGGGTAGGGATGGCTACACCTTC
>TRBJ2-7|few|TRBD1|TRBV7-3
CASSLEGQGYYEQYF
TGTGCCAGCAGCTTAGAGGGACAGGGCTACTACGAGCAGTACTTC
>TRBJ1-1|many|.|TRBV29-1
CSVVQGGWNTEAFF
TGCAGCGTTGTTCAGGGTGGGTGGAACACTGAAGCTTTCTTT
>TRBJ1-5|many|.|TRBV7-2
CASSLSDYSNQPQHF
TGTGCCAGCAGCTTATCAGATTATAGCAATCAGCCCCAGCATTTT
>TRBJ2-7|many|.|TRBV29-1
CSVEGQREQYF
TGCAGCGTTGAGGGCCAGCGGGAGCAGTACTTC
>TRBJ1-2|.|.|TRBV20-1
CSARDLAGHGTPNYGYTF
TGCAGTGCTAGAGATCTAGCGGGGCACGGGACACCTAACTATGGCTACACCTTC
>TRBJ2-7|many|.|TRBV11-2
CASSRAGPYEQYF
TGTGCCAGCAGTAGGGCAGGTCCCTACGAGCAGTACTTC
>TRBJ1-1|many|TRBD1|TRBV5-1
CASSWGTGMNTEAFF
TGCGCCAGCTCCTGGGGGACAGGGATGAACACTGAAGCTTTCTTT
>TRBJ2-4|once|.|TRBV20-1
CSARTPASEWAKNIQYF
TGCAGTGCTAGAACCCCAGCTAGCGAGTGGGCCAAAAACATTCAGTACTTC
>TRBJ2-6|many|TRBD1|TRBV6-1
CASTPGGSRANVLTF
TGTGCCAGCACCCCAGGGGGCAGTAGGGCCAACGTCCTGACTTTC
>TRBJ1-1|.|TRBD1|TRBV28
CASTWDREDTEAFF
TGTGCCAGTACTTGGGACAGGGAGGACACTGAAGCTTTCTTC
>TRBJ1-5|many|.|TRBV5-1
CASSLGDGDQPQHF
TGCGCCAGCAGCTTGGGGGATGGGGATCAGCCCCAGCATTTT
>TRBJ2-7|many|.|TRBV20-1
CSARRSRSSYEQYF
TGCAGTGCGCGCAGGAGTAGGAGCTCCTACGAGCAGTACTTC
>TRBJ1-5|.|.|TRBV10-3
CAITGVLNQPQHF
TGTGCCATCACCGGCGTCCTTAATCAGCCCCAGCATTTT
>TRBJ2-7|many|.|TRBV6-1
CASSGEGYEQYF
TGTGCCAGCAGTGGTGAGGGTTACGAGCAGTACTTC
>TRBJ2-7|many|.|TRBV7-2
CASSLAGRGYRYEQYF
TGTGCCAGCAGCTTAGCGGGCAGGGGTTATCGGTACGAGCAGTACTTC
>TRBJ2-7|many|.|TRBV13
CASSLDRVGYEQYF
TGTGCCAGCAGCTTAGACAGGGTGGGCTACGAGCAGTACTTC
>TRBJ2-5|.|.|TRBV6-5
CASSYSGAQETQYF
TGTGCCAGCAGTTACTCGGGGGCTCAAGAGACCCAGTACTTC
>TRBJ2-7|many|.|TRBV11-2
CASSLGGTDYEQYF
TGTGCCAGCAGCTTAGGGGGGACGGACTACGAGCAGTACTTC
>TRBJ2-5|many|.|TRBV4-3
CASSQVGLETQYF
TGCGCCAGCAGCCAAGTGGGCTTGGAGACCCAGTACTTC
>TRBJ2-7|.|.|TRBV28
CARGELRGYEQYF
TGTGCCAGGGGGGAACTCAGGGGTTACGAGCAGTACTTC
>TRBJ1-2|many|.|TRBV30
CAWSVGRYGYTF
TGTGCCTGGAGTGTCGGGCGCTATGGCTACACCTTC
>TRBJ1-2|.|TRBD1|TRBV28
CASSSSGTGEANYGYTF
TGTGCCAGCAGTTCTAGCGGGACAGGAGAAGCTAACTATGGCTACACCTTC
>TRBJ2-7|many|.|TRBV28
CASNPGTLSHEQYF
TGTGCCAGCAACCCGGGGACTTTGTCCCACGAGCAGTACTTC
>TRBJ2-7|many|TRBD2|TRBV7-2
CASSLGLGLSSYEQYF
TGTGCCAGCAGCTTAGGTTTGGGACTAAGCTCCTACGAGCAGTACTTC
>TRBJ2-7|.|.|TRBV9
CASGVGRVGDEQYF
TGTGCCAGCGGCGTAGGTAGGGTTGGAGACGAGCAGTACTTC
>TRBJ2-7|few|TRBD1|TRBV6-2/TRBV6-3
CASSYQTGSYEQYF
TGTGCCAGCAGTTATCAGACAGGGTCGTACGAGCAGTACTTC
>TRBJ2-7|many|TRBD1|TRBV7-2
CASSFRQGIPYEQYF
TGTGCCAGCAGCTTCCGACAGGGTATCCCCTACGAGCAGTACTTC
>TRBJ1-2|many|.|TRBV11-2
CASSNKGGGYGYTF
TGTGCCAGCAGCAACAAGGGGGGAGGCTATGGCTACACCTTC
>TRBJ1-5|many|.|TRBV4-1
CASSPGHNNQPQHF
TGCGCCAGCAGCCCTGGACACAACAATCAGCCCCAGCATTTT
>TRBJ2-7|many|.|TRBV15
CATSRGPESYEQYF
TGTGCCACCAGCAGGGGGCCGGAATCCTACGAGCAGTACTTC
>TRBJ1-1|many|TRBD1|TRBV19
CASTTGGDTEAFF
TGTGCCAGCACTACAGGGGGGGACACTGAAGCTTTCTTT
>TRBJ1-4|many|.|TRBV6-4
CASTYLGGANEKLFF
TGTGCCAGCACCTACCTTGGGGGGGCGAATGAAAAACTGTTTTTT
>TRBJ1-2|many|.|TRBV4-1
CASSPPGTLNGYTF
TGCGCCAGCAGCCCACCCGGGACTCTAAATGGCTACACCTTC
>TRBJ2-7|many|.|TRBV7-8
CASSSVRVPEQYF
TGTGCCAGCAGCTCCGTCCGGGTACCCGAGCAGTACTTC
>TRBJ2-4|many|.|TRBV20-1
CSAESGFVENIQYF
TGCAGTGCTGAAAGCGGTTTTGTCGAAAACATTCAGTACTTC
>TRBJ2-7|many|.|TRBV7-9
CASSLDAGASYEQYF
TGTGCCAGCAGCTTAGACGCAGGGGCCTCCTACGAGCAGTACTTC
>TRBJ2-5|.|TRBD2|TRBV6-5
CASSFGGSIETQYF
TGTGCCAGCAGTTTCGGGGGGTCGATAGAGACCCAGTACTTC
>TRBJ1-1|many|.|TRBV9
CASSVAMGHTEAFF
TGTGCCAGCAGCGTAGCTATGGGGCACACTGAAGCTTTCTTT
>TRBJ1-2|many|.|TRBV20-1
CSARPYSRADTF
TGCAGTGCTAGACCCTACAGTAGAGCTGACACCTTC
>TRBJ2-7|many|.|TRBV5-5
CASSSQVYEQYF
TGTGCCAGCAGCTCACAGGTCTACGAGCAGTACTTC
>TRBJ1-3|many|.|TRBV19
CASSIDLRIVNTIYF
TGTGCCAGTAGTATCGACCTCCGGATCGTGAACACCATATATTTT
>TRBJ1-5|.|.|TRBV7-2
CASKRDLSSNQPQHF
TGTGCCAGCAAACGGGACTTATCCAGCAATCAGCCCCAGCATTTT
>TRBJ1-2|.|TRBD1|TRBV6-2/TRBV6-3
CASSYFLGQGAARHF
TGTGCCAGCAGTTACTTTCTTGGACAGGGGGCAGCTCGACACTTC
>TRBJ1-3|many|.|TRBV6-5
CASAVKSYGNTIYF
TGTGCCAGCGCAGTCAAAAGCTACGGAAACACCATATATTTT
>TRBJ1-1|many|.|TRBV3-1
CASSQEWSERDTEAFF
TGTGCCAGCAGCCAAGAGTGGTCAGAAAGGGACACTGAAGCTTTCTTT
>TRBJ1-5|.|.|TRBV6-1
CASSGDYNQPQHF
TGTGCCAGCAGTGGGGATTACAATCAGCCCCAGCATTTT
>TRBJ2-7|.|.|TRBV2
CAGWGSSYEQYF
TGTGCCGGATGGGGGAGCTCCTACGAGCAGTACTTC
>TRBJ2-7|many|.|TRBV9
CASSVGVRAPYEQYF
TGTGCCAGCAGCGTAGGTGTCAGAGCACCCTACGAGCAGTACTTC
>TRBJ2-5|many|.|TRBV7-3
CASSLSGQGQETQYF
TGTGCCAGCAGCTTAAGTGGGCAGGGACAAGAGACCCAGTACTTC
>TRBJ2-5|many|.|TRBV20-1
CSARVPEQETQYF
TGCAGTGCTAGAGTGCCAGAACAAGAGACCCAGTACTTC
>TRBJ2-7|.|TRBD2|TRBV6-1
CASRTSGGNSYEQYF
TGTGCCAGCAGAACTAGCGGAGGGAACTCCTACGAGCAGTACTTC